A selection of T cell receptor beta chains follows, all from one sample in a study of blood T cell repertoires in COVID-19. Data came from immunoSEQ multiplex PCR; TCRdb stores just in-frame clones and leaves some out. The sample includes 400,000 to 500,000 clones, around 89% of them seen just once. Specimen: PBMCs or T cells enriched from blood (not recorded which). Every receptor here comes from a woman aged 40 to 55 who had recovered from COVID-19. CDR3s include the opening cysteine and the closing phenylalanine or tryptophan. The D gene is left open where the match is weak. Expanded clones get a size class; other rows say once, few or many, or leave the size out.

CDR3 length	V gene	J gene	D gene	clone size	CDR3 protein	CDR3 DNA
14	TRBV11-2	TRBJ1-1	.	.	CASSVGTQYTEAFF	TGTGCCAGCAGCGTCGGGACACAGTACACTGAAGCTTTCTTT
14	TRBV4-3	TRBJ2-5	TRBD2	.	CASVGSGRVETQYF	TGCGCCAGTGTTGGTTCCGGGAGGGTGGAGACCCAGTACTTC
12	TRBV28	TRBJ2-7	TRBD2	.	CASGTSGYEQYF	TGTGCCAGCGGGACTAGCGGTTACGAGCAGTACTTC
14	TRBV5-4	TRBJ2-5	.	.	CASSLVEVQETQYF	TGTGCCAGCAGCTTGGTAGAGGTCCAAGAGACCCAGTACTTC
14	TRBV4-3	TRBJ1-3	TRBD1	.	CASSPTTGGNTIYF	TGCGCCAGCAGCCCCACGACAGGGGGAAACACCATATATTTT
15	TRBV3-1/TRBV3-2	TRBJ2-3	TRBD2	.	CASSQWTSTTDTQYF	TGTGCCAGCAGCCAATGGACTAGCACCACAGATACGCAGTATTTT
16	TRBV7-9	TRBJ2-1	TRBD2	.	CASRRELGSGSNEQFF	TGTGCCAGCAGACGAGAGCTTGGTAGCGGGAGCAATGAGCAGTTCTTC
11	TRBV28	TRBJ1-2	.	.	CASSWGGGYTF	TGTGCCAGCAGCTGGGGGGGTGGCTACACCTTC
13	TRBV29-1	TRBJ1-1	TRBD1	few	CSVGQEVFTEAFF	TGCAGCGTGGGACAGGAAGTTTTCACTGAAGCTTTCTTT
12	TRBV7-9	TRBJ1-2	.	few	CASSSDYYGYTF	TGTGCCAGCAGCTCCGACTACTATGGCTACACCTTC
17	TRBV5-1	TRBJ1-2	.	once	CASSPFEGVGALNGYTF	TGCGCCAGCAGCCCCTTCGAGGGGGTGGGAGCCCTAAATGGCTACACCTTC
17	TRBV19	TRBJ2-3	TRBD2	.	CASTFSGTTRGVVTQYF	TGTGCCAGTACCTTCAGCGGGACGACAAGGGGAGTGGTTACGCAGTATTTT
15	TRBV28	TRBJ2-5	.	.	CASRQGQSYQETQYF	TGTGCCAGCAGACAAGGACAGTCATACCAAGAGACCCAGTACTTC
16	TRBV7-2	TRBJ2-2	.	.	CASSSYGGSNTGELFF	TGTGCCAGCAGCTCTTACGGGGGTTCGAACACCGGGGAGCTGTTTTTT
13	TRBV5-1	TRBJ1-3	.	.	CASSLGQSDTIYF	TGCGCCAGCAGCTTGGGACAGTCGGACACCATATATTTT
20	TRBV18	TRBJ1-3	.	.	CASSLLGPGQGWTAGNTIYF	TGTGCCAGCTCACTCCTCGGGCCCGGCCAAGGATGGACTGCGGGAAACACCATATATTTT
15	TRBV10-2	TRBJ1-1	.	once	CASSEQDSLGTEAFF	TGCGCCAGCAGTGAGCAGGACAGTTTAGGCACTGAAGCTTTCTTT
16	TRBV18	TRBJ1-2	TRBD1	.	CASSPTPGTGVHGYTF	TGTGCCAGCTCACCAACTCCCGGGACAGGGGTCCATGGCTACACCTTC
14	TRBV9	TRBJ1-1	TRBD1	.	CASSEGQGPTEAFF	TGTGCCAGCAGCGAGGGACAGGGACCCACTGAAGCTTTCTTT
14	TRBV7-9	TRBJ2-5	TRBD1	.	CASSHRDRSETQYF	TGTGCCAGCAGCCACCGGGACAGGTCCGAGACCCAGTACTTC
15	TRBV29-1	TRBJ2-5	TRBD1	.	CSVAMGQGAIETQYF	TGCAGCGTTGCTATGGGACAGGGGGCCATCGAGACCCAGTACTTC
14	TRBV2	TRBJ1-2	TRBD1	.	CASNLDRGSNGYTF	TGTGCCAGCAACTTGGACAGGGGGAGTAATGGCTACACCTTC
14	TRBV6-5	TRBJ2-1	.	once	CASSPSTVIGEQFF	TGTGCCAGCAGCCCATCGACAGTTATCGGTGAGCAGTTCTTC
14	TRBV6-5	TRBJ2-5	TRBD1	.	CASITGGLGETQYF	TGTGCCAGCATTACAGGGGGGCTAGGTGAGACCCAGTACTTC
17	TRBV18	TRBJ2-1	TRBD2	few	CASSPFYGLAGDNEQFF	TGTGCCAGCTCACCATTTTACGGACTAGCGGGAGACAATGAGCAGTTCTTC
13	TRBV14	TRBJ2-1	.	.	CASSQQGRFEQFF	TGTGCCAGCAGCCAACAGGGGCGCTTTGAGCAGTTCTTC
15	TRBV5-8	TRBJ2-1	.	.	CASSLGASSYNEQFF	TGTGCCAGCAGCTTGGGTGCTAGCAGTTACAATGAGCAGTTCTTC
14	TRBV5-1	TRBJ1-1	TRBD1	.	CASSWDRGTTEAFF	TGCGCCAGCAGCTGGGACAGGGGTACCACTGAAGCTTTCTTT
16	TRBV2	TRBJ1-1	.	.	CASRKDRPNPNTEAFF	TGTGCCAGCAGGAAGGACAGACCGAACCCCAACACTGAAGCTTTCTTT
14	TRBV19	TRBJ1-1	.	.	CASSIGHTNTEAFF	TGTGCCAGTAGTATAGGACATACGAACACTGAAGCTTTCTTT
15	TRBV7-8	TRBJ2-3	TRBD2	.	CASSFAGGLDNTQYF	TGTGCCAGCAGCTTTGCGGGAGGGTTAGATAATACGCAGTATTTT
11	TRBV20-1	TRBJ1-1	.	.	CSARVFSEAFF	TGCAGTGCTAGAGTCTTTTCTGAAGCTTTCTTT
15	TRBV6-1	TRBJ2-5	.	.	CASSEAGHGKETQYF	TGTGCCAGCAGTGAAGCTGGACATGGCAAGGAGACCCAGTACTTC
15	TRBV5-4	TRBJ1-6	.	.	CASSPGPPRGLPLHF	TGTGCCAGCAGCCCCGGACCGCCGAGGGGGTTACCCCTCCACTTT
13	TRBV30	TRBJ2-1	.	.	CASGLPPLDEQFF	TGTGCCTCCGGACTACCTCCGTTGGATGAGCAGTTCTTC
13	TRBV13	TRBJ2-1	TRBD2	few	CASSFGASGSRLF	TGTGCCAGCAGCTTCGGAGCTAGCGGGAGTCGGCTCTTC
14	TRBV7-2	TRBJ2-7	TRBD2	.	CASTLREGRNEQYF	TGTGCCAGCACCCTTAGGGAGGGTAGGAACGAGCAGTACTTC
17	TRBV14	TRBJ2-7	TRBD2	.	CASSQDILLAGWAEQYF	TGTGCCAGCAGCCAAGACATCTTACTAGCGGGTTGGGCCGAGCAGTACTTC
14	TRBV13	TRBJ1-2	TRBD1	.	CASSLDRGGYGYTF	TGTGCCAGCAGCTTAGACAGGGGAGGCTATGGCTACACCTTC
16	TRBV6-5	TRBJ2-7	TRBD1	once	CASSYSGQTLSYEQYF	TGTGCCAGCAGTTACTCGGGACAGACCCTATCCTACGAGCAGTACTTC
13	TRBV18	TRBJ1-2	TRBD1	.	CASSQDRDYGYTF	TGTGCCAGCTCACAAGACAGGGACTATGGCTACACCTTC
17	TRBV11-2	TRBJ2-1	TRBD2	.	CASSSLRSGSSYNEQFF	TGTGCCAGCAGCTCGCTCAGGAGCGGGAGCTCCTACAATGAGCAGTTCTTC
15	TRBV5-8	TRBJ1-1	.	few	CASSLTGGRNTEAFF	TGTGCCAGCAGCTTGACAGGAGGGAGGAACACTGAAGCTTTCTTT
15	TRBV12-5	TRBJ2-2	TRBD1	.	CASGVHRGQFGELFF	TGTGCTAGTGGTGTCCACAGGGGGCAGTTCGGGGAGCTGTTTTTT
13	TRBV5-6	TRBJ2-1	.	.	CASNTLGEKVKFF	TGTGCCAGCAACACCTTGGGAGAGAAAGTGAAGTTCTTC